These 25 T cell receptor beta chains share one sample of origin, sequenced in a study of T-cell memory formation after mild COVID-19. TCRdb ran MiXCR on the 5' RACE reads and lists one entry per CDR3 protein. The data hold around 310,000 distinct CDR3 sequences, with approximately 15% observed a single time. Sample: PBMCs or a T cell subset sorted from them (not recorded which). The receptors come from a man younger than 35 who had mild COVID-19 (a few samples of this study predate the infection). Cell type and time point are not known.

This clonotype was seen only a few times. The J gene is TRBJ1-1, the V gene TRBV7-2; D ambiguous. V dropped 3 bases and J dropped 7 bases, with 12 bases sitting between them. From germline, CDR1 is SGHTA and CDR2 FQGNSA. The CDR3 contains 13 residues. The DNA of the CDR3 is TGTGCCAGCAGCTTTTTACACGGTTTTGAAGCTTTCTTT. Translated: CASSFLHGFEAFF.

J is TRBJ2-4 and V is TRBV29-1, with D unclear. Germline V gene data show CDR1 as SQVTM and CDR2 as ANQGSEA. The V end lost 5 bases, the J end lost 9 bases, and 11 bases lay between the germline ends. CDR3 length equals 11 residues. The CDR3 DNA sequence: TGCAGCGTTCGGGTTTCTGGCATTCAGTACTTC. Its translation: CSVRVSGIQYF. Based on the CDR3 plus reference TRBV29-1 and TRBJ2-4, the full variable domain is SAVISQKPSRDICQRGTSLTIQCQVDSQVTMMFWYRQQPGQSLTLIATANQGSEATYESGFVIDKFPISRPNLTFSTLTVSNMSPEDSSIYLCSVRVSGIQYFGAGTRLSVL.

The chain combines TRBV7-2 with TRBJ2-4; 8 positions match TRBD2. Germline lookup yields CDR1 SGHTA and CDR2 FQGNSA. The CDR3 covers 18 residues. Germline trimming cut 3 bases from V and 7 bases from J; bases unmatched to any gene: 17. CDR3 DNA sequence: TGTGCCAGCAGCTTTGGTCTGGGCGGGGGGCCCACCGGGAACATTCAGTACTTC. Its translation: CASSFGLGGGPTGNIQYF.

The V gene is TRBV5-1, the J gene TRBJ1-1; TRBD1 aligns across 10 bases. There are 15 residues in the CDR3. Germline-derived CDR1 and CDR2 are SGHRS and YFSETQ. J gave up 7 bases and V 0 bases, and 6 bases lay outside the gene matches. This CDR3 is CASSLGQGAKGEAFF. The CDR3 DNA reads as TGCGCCAGCAGCTTGGGACAGGGGGCGAAAGGTGAAGCTTTCTTT. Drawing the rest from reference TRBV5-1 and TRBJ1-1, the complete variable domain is KAGVTQTPRYLIKTRGQQVTLSCSPISGHRSVSWYQQTPGQGLQFLFEYFSETQRNKGNFPGRFSGRQFSNSRSEMNVSTLELGDSALYLCASSLGQGAKGEAFFGQGTRLTVV.

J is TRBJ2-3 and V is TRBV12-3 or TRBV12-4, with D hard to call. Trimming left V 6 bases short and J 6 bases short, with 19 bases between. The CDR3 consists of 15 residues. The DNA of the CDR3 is TGTGCCAGCAGCCCGGGTGGTGTGGGTGGGGATACGCAGTATTTT. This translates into CASSPGGVGGDTQYF.

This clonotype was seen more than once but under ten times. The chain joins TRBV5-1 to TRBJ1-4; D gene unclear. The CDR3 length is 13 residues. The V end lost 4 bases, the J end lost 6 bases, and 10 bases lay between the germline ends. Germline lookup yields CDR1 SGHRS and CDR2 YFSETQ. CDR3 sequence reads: CASSPMTDEKLFF. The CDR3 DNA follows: TGCGCCAGCAGCCCGATGACGGATGAAAAACTGTTTTTT.

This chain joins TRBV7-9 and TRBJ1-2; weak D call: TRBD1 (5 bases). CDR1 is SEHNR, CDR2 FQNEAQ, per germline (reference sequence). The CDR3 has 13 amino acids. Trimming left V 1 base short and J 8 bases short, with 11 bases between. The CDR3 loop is CASSLGQMKGYTF. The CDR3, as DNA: TGTGCCAGCAGCTTAGGACAGATGAAGGGCTACACCTTC.

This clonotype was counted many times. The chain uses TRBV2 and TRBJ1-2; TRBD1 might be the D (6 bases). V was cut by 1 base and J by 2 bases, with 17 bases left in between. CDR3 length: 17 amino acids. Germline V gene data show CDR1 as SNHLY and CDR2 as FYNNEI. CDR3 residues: CASSEGPGGAYNYGYTF. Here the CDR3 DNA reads TGTGCCAGCAGTGAAGGTCCGGGGGGGGCCTACAACTATGGCTACACCTTC.

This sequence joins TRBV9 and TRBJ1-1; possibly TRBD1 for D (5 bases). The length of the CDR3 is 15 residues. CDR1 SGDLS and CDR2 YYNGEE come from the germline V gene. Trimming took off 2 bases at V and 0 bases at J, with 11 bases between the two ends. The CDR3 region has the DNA TGTGCCAGCAGCGTCGGGGCCACGGTGAACACTGAAGCTTTCTTT. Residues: CASSVGATVNTEAFF.

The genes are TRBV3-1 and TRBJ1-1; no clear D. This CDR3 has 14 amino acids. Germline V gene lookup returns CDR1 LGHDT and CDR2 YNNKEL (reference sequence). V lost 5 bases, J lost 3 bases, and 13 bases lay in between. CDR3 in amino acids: CASSGSGGDTEAFF. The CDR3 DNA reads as TGTGCCAGCAGCGGCTCCGGCGGGGACACTGAAGCTTTCTTT.

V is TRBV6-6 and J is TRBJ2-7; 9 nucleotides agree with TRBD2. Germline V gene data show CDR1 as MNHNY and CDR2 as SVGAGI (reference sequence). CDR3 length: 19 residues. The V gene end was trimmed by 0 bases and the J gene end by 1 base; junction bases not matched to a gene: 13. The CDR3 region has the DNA TGTGCCAGCAGTTACTCGATGGCAGCGGGGGGCGGATTATCCTACGAGCAGTACTTC. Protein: CASSYSMAAGGGLSYEQYF.

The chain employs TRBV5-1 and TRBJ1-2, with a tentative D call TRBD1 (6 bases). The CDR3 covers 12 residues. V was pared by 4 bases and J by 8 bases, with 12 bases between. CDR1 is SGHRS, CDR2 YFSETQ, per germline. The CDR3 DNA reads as TGCGCCAGCAGCATCGGGGGCTGGGGCTACACCTTC. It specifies CASSIGGWGYTF.

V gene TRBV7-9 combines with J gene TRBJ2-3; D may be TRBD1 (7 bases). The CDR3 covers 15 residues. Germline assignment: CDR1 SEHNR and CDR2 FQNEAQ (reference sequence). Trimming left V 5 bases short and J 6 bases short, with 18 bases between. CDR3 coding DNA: TGTGCCAGCAGCCAACGACAGGGTGGGGGGGATACGCAGTATTTT. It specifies CASSQRQGGGDTQYF.

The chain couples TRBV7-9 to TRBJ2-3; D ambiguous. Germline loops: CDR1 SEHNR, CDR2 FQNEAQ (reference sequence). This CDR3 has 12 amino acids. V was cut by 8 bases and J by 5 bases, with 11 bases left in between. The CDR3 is CASPRPGDTQYF. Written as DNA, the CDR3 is TGTGCCAGCCCCCGTCCGGGAGATACGCAGTATTTT.

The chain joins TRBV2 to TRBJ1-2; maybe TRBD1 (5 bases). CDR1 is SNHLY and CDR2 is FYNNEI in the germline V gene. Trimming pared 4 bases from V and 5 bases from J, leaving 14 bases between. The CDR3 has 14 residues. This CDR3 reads CASSVRGLSYGYTF. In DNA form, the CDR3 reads TGTGCCAGCAGTGTGCGGGGGTTGTCGTATGGCTACACCTTC.

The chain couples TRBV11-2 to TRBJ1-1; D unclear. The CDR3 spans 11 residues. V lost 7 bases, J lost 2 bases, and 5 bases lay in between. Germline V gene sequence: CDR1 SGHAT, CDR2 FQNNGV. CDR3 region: CASNLNTEAFF. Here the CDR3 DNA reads TGTGCCAGCAACCTAAACACTGAAGCTTTCTTT. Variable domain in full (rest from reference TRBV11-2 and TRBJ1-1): EAGVAQSPRYKIIEKRQSVAFWCNPISGHATLYWYQQILGQGPKLLIQFQNNGVVDDSQLPKDRFSAERLKGVDSTLKIQPAKLEDSAVYLCASNLNTEAFFGQGTRLTVV.

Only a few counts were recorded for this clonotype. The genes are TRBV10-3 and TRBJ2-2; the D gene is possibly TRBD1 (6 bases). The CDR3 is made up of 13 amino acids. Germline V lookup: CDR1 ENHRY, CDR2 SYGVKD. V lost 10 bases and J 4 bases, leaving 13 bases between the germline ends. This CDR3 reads CATRQDGTGELFF. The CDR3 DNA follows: TGTGCCACCCGACAGGATGGCACCGGGGAGCTGTTTTTT.

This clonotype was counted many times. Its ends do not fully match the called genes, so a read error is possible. This CDR3 is CASSPGTSPYF. CDR3 in DNA: TGTGCCAGCTCACCAGGGACAAGCCCTTACTTC. The chain has TRBV18 and TRBJ2-1; perhaps TRBD1 as D (6 bases). Germline V CDR1 and CDR2: KGHSH, LQKENI. The CDR3 consists of 11 residues.

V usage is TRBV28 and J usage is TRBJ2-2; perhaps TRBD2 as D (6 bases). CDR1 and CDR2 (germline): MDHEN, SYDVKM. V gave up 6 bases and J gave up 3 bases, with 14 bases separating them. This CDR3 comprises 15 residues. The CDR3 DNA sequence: TGTGCCAGCAGACCTTCGGGACTGGACACCGGGGAGCTGTTTTTT. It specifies CASRPSGLDTGELFF.

The CDR3 nucleotides read TGTGCCATCGGGGCCGGGGAGCTGTTTTTT. Translating it yields CAIGAGELFF. The V call is TRBV6-1, the J call TRBJ2-2; perhaps TRBD2 as D (5 bases). The CDR3 covers 10 residues. Trimming left V 10 bases short and J 6 bases short, with 6 bases between. The germline V gene encodes CDR1 MNHNS and CDR2 SASEGT.

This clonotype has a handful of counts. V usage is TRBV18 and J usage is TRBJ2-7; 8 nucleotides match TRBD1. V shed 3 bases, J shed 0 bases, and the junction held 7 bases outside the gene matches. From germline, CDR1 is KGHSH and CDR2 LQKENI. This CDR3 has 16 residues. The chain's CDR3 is CASSPAGTGVSYEQYF. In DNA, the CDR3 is TGTGCCAGCTCACCGGCCGGGACAGGCGTCTCCTACGAGCAGTACTTC.

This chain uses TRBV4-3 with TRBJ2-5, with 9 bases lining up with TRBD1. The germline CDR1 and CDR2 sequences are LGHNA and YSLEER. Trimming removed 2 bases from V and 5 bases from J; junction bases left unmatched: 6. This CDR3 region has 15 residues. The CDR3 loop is CASSQSGQGRETQYF. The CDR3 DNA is TGCGCCAGCAGCCAATCCGGACAGGGGAGGGAGACCCAGTACTTC.

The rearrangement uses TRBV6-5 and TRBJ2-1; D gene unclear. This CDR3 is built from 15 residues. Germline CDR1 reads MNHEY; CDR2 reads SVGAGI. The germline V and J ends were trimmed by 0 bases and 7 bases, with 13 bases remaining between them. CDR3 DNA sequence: TGTGCCAGCAGTTACTCGAACGGAATACAGAATGAGCAGTTCTTC. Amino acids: CASSYSNGIQNEQFF.

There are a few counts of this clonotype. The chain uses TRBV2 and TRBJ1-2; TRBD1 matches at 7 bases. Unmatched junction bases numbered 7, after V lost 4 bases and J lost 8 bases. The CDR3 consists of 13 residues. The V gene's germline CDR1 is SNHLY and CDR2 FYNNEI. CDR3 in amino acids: CASSVDRVDGYTF. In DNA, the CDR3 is TGTGCCAGCAGTGTTGACAGGGTGGACGGCTACACCTTC.

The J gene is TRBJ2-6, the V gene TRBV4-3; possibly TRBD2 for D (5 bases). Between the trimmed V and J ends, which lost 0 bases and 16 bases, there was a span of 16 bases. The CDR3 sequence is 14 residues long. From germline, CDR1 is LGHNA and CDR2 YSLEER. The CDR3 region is CASSQELRASWLTF. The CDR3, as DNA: TGCGCCAGCAGCCAAGAATTGCGGGCTAGTTGGCTGACTTTC.